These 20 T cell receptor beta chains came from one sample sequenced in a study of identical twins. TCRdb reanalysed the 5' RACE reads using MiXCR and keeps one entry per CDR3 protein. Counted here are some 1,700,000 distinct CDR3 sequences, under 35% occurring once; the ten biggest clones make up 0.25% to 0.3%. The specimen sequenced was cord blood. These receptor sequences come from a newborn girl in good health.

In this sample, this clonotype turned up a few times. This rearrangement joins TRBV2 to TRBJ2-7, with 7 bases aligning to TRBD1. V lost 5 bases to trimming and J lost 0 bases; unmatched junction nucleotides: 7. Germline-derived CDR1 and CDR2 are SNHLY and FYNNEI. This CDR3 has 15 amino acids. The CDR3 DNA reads TGTGCCAGCAGTTACGTCGGGGACAGCTCCTACGAGCAGTACTTC. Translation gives CASSYVGDSSYEQYF.

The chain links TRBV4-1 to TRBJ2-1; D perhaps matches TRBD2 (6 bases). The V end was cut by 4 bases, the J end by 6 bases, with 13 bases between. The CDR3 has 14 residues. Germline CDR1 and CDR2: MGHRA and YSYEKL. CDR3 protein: CASSPRSSGNEQFF. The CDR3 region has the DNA TGCGCCAGCAGCCCCAGGAGTAGCGGCAATGAGCAGTTCTTC.

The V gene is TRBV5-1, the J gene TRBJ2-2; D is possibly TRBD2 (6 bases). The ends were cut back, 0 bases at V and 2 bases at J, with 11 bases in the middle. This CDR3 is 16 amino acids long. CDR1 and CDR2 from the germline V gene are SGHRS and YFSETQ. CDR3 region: CASSLVAGTNTGELFF. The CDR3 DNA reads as TGCGCCAGCAGCTTGGTGGCGGGGACTAACACCGGGGAGCTGTTTTTT.

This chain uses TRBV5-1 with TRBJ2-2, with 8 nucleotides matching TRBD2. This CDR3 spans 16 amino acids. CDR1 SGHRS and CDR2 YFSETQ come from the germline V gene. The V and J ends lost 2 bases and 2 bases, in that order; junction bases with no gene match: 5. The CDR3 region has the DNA TGCGCCAGCAGCTTAGTGACTAGCGTTAACACCGGGGAGCTGTTTTTT. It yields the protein CASSLVTSVNTGELFF.

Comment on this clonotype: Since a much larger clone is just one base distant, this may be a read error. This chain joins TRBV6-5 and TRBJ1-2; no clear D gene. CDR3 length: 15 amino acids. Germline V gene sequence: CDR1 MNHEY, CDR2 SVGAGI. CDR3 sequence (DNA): TGTGCCAGCAGCCCCCGGGATACCTTTTGGTATGACTACACCTTC. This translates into CASSPRDTFWYDYTF.

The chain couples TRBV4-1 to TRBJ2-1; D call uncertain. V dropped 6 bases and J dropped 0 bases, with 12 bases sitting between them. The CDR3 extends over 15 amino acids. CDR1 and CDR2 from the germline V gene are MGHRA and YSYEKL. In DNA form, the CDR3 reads TGCGCCAGCAGTGGTAGCTCCAACTCCTACAATGAGCAGTTCTTC. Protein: CASSGSSNSYNEQFF.

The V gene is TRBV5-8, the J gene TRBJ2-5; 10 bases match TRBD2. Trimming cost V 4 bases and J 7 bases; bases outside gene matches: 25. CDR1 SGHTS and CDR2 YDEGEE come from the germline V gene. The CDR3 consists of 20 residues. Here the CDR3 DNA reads TGTGCCAGCAGCCACCGACCACTAGCGGGAATGATCGGGCCTAAGTGGACCCAGTACTTC. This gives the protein CASSHRPLAGMIGPKWTQYF.

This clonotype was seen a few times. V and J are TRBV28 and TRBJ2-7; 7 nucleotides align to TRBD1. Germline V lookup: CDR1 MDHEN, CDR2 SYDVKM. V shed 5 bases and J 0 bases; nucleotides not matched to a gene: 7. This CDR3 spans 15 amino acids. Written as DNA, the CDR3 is TGTGCCAGCAGTACTCCTCGGACAGGCTCCTACGAGCAGTACTTC. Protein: CASSTPRTGSYEQYF. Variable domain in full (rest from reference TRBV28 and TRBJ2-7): DVKVTQSSRYLVKRTGEKVFLECVQDMDHENMFWYRQDPGLGLRLIYFSYDVKMKEKGDIPEGYSVSREKKERFSLILESASTNQTSMYLCASSTPRTGSYEQYFGPGTRLTVT.

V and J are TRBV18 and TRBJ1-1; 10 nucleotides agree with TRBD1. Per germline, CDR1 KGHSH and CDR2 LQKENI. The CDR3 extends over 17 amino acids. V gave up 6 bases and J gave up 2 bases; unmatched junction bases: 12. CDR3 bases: TGTGCCAGCTCGCTAGGGGACAGGGGCTTTCAAAACACTGAAGCTTTCTTT. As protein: CASSLGDRGFQNTEAFF.

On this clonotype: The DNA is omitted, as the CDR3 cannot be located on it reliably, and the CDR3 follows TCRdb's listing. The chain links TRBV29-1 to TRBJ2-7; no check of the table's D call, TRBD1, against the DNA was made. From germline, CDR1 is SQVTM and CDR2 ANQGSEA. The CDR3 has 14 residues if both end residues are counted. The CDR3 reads CSVGAGTGNYEQSF.

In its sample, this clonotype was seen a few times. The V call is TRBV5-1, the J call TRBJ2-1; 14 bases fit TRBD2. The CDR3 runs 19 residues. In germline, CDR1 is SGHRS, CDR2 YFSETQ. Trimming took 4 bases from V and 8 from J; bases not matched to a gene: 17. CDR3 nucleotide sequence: TGCGCCAGCAGCCGTCCCGGGACTAGCGGGAGAGGGGCAATCGATGAGCAGTTCTTC. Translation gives CASSRPGTSGRGAIDEQFF.

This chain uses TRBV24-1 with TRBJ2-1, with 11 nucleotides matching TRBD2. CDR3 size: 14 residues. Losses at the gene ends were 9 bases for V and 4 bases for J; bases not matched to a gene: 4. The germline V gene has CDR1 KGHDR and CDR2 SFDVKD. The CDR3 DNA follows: TGTGCCACCCATAGCGGGAGGGATTACAATGAGCAGTTCTTC. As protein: CATHSGRDYNEQFF.

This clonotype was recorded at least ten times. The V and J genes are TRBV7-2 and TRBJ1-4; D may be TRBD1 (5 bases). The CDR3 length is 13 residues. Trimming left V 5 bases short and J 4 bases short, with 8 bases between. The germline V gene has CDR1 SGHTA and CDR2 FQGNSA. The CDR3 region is CASSRQLNEKLFF. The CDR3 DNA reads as TGTGCCAGCAGCAGACAGCTTAATGAAAAACTGTTTTTT.

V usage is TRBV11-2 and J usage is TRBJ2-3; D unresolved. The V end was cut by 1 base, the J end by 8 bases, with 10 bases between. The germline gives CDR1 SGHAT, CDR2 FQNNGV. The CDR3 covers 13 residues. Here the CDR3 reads CASSLGPSSTQYF. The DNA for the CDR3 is TGTGCCAGCAGCTTAGGACCTAGTTCTACGCAGTATTTT.

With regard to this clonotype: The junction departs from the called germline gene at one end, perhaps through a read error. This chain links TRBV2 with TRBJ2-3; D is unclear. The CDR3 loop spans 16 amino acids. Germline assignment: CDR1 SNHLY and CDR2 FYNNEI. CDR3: CARSASDSLPTDTQYF. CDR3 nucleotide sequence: TGTGCCAGAAGTGCGTCTGACTCCCTCCCCACAGATACGCAGTATTTT.

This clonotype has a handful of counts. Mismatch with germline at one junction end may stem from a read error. The CDR3 sequence is CASRLGAGPMGEQFF. Here the CDR3 DNA reads TGCGCCAGCAGATTGGGGGCGGGTCCAATGGGTGAGCAGTTCTTC. The rearrangement joins TRBV5-1 to TRBJ2-1; D may be TRBD1 (6 bases). Per germline, CDR1 SGHRS and CDR2 YFSETQ. The CDR3 is 15 residues long.

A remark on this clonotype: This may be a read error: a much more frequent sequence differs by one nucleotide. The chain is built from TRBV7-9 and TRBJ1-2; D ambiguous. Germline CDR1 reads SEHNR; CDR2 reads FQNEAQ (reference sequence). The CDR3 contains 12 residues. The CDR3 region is CSSSYGGNGYTF. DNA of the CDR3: TGTTCCAGCAGCTATGGAGGGAACGGCTACACCTTC.

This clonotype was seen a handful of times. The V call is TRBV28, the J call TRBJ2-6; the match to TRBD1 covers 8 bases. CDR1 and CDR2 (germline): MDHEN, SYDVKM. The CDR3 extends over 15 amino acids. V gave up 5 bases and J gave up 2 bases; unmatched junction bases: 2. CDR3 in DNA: TGTGCCAGCAGTACACAGGGGGCTGGGGCCAACGTCCTGACTTTC. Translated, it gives CASSTQGAGANVLTF.

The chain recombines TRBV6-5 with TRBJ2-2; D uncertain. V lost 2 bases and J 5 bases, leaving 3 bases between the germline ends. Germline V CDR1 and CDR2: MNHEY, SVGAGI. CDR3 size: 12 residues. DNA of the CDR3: TGTGCCAGCAGTTACATAACCGGGGAGCTGTTTTTT. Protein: CASSYITGELFF.

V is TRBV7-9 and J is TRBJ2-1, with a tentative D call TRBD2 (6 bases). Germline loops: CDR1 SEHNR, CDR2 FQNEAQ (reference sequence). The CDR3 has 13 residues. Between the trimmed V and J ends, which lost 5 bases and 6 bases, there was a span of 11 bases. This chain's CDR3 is CASSPGTFNEQFF. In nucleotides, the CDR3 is TGTGCCAGCAGCCCCGGGACTTTCAATGAGCAGTTCTTC.